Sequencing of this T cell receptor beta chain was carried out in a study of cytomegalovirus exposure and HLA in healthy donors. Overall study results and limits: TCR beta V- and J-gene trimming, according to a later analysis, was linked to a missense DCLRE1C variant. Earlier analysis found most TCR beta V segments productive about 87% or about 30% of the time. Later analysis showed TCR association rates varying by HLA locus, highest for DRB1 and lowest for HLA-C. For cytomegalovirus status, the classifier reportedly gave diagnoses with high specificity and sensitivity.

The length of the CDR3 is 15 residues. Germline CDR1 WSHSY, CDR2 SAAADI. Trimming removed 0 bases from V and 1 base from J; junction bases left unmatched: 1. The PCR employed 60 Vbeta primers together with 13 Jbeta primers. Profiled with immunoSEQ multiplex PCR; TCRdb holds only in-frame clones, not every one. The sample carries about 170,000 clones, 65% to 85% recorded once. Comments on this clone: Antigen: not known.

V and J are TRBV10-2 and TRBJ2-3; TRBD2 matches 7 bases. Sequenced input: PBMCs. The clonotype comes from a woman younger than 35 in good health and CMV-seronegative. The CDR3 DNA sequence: TGCGCCAGCAGTGAGTCTCTAGCGGGCACAGATACGCAGTATTTT. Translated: CASSESLAGTDTQYF.